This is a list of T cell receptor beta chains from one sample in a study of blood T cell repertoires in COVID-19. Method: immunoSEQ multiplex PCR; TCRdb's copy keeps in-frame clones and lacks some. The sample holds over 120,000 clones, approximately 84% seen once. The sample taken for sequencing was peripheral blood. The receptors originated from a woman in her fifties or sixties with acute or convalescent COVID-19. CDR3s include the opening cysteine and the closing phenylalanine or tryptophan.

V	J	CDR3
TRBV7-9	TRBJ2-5	CASSLSAEVRVSLETQYF
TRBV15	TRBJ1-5	CATSPENLVNQPQHF
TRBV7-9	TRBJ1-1	CASSLAERTEAFF
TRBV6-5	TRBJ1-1	CASSRGQGYTEAFF
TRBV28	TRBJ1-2	CASSLGTGYGYTF
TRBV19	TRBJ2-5	CASREGQGRETQYF
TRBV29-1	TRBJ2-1	CSVMPQGNEQFF
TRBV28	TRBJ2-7	CASWDRGGEQYF
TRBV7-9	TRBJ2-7	CASTPPSIYEQYF
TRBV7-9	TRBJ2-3	CASSLTSRDTDTQYF
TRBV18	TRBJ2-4	CASSPGTGMAKNIQYF
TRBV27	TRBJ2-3	CASSLGQGVTDTQYF
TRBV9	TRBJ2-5	CASSVGTSFVETQYF
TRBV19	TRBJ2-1	CASSMPTGAPAKEQFF
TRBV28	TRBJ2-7	CASSLLTGTNEQYF
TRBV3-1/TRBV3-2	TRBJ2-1	CASSRLAGDENEQFF
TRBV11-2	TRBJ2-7	CASSLVGQGSHEQYF
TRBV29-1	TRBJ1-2	CSVDQGIHGYTF
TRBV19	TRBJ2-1	CASSGQDTNEQFF
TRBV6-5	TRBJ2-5	CASSYKTTGGTQYF
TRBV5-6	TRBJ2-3	CASSSLQKITDTQYF
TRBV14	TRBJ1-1	CASSLKRRGASTEAFF
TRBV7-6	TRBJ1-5	CASSLGRGEQPQHF
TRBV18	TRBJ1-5	CASSPFGGARSNQPQHF
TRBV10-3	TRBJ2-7	CAFKREGSPEQYF
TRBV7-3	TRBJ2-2	CATSAGANTGELFF
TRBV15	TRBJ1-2	CATSRTPGGGYGYTF
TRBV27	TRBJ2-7	CASSLSRFREQYF
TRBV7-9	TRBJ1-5	CASSLGDRGYQPQHF
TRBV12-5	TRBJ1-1	CASGIDTEAFF
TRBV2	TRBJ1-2	CAIRQGVNYGYTF
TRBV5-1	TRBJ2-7	CASSLAQSYEQYF
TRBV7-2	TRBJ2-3	CASSLDRGQDTQYF
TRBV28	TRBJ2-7	CASSLWSGNYEQYF
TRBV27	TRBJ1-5	CASTGSANQPQHF
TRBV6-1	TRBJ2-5	CASSDGTSGRETQYF
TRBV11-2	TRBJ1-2	CASSLTANYGYTF
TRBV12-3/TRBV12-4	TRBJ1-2	CASSLRGNYGYTF
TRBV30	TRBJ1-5	CAWSVVGRGGQPQHF
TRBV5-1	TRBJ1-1	CASSFLVNTEAFF
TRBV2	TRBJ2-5	CASSEREETQYF
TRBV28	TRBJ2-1	CASSSPSGDYNEQFF
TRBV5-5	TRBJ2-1	CAAQRALYNEQFF
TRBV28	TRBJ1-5	CASSDRRWDQPQHF
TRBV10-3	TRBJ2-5	CAISESYDRETQYF
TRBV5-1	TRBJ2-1	CASSLGLNQGKNEQFF
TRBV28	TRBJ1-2	CASSLGSGQGPYGYTF
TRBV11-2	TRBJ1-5	CASSLGGPGQPQHF
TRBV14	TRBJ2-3	CASSQDLGTNRPPDTQYF
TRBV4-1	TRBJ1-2	CASSQEYGTENYGYTF
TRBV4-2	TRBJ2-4	CASSQVTALAKNIQYF